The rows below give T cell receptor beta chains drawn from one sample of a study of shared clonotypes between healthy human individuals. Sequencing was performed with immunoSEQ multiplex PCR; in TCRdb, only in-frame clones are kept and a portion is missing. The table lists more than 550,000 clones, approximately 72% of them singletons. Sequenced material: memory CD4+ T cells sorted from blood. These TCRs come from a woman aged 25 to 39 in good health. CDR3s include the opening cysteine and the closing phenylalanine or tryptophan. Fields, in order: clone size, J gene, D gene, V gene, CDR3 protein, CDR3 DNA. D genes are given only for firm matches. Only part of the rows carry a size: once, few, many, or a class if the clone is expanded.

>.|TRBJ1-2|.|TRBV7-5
CVRSPTRGALGNGYTF
TGTGTCAGAAGCCCGACCAGGGGGGCACTGGGCAATGGCTACACCTTC
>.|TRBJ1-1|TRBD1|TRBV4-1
CASSQMDRGAFF
TGCGCCAGCAGCCAAATGGACAGGGGGGCTTTCTTT
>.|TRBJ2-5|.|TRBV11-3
CASTEGWMSPETQYF
TGTGCCAGCACCGAGGGGTGGATGTCCCCAGAGACCCAGTACTTC
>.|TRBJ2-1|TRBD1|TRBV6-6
CASSSPDRFDNEQFF
TGTGCCAGCAGTTCGCCGGACAGGTTTGACAATGAGCAGTTCTTC
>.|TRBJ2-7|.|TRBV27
CASSLHSDTTGEQYF
TGTGCCAGCAGTCTCCATAGCGACACCACGGGCGAGCAGTACTTC
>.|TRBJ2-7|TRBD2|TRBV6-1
CASSEALAKDEQYF
TGTGCCAGCAGTGAAGCACTAGCGAAAGACGAGCAGTACTTC
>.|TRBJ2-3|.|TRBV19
CASSRSGSTDTQYF
TGTGCCAGTAGCCGGTCGGGGAGCACAGATACGCAGTATTTT
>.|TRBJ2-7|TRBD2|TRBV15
CATSRVFGWTSGSPYEQYF
TGTGCCACCAGCAGAGTATTTGGATGGACTAGCGGGAGTCCCTACGAGCAGTACTTC
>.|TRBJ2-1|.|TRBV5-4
CASRPQGIYNEQFF
TGTGCCAGCAGGCCGCAGGGCATCTACAATGAGCAGTTCTTC
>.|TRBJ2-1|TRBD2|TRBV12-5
CASGLVLGKPTSGSNNEQFF
TGTGCTAGTGGTTTGGTACTGGGTAAGCCGACTAGCGGGTCTAACAATGAGCAGTTCTTC
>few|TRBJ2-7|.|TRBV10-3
CAISSDRPPYEQYF
TGTGCCATCAGTTCCGACAGGCCCCCGTACGAGCAGTACTTC
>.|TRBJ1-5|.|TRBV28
CASTPTSIQPQHF
TGTGCCAGCACTCCTACTTCAATCCAGCCCCAGCATTTT
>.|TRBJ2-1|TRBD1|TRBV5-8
CASSISGTGFREQFF
TGTGCCAGCAGCATCTCCGGGACAGGTTTTCGTGAGCAGTTCTTC
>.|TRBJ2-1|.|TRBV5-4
CASSLGGANYNEQFF
TGTGCCAGCAGCTTAGGGGGAGCAAACTACAATGAGCAGTTCTTC
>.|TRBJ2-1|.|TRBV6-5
CASILRGGFQFF
TGTGCCAGCATTCTACGGGGCGGCTTTCAGTTCTTC
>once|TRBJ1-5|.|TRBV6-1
CASRGPPHQPQHF
TGTGCCAGCAGGGGTCCTCCCCATCAGCCCCAGCATTTT
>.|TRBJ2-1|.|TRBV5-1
CASSVQGPYNEQFF
TGCGCCAGCAGCGTGCAGGGTCCCTACAATGAGCAGTTCTTC